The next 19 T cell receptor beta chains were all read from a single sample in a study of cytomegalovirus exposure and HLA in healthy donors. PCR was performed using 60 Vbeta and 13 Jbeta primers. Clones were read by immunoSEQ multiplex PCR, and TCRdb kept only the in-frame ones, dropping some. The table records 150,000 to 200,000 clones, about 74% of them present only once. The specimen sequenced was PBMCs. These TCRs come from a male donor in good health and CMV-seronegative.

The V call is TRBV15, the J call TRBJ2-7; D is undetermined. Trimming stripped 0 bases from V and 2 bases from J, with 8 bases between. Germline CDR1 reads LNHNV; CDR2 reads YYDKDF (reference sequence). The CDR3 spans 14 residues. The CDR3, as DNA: TGTGCCACCAGCAGAGACATTACAACCTACGAGCAGTACTTC. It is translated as CATSRDITTYEQYF.

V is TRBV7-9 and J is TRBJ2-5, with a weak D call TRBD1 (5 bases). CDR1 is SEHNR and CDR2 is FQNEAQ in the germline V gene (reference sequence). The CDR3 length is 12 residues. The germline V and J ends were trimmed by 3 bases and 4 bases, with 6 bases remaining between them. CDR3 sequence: CASSLQGETQYF. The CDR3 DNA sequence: TGTGCCAGCAGCTTGCAGGGAGAGACCCAGTACTTC.

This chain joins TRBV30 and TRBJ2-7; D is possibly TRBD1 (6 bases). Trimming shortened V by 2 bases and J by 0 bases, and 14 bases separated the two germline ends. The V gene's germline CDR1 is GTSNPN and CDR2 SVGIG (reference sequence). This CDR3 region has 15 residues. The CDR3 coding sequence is TGTGCCTGGAGTAAGGAGACAGGCCTCTCCTACGAGCAGTACTTC. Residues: CAWSKETGLSYEQYF.

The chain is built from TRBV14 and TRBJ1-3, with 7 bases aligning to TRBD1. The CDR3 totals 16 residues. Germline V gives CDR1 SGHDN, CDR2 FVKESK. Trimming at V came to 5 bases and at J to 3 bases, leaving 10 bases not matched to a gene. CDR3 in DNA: TGTGCCAGCAGCAATCGACAGGGAAGAAATGGAAACACCATATATTTT. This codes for CASSNRQGRNGNTIYF.

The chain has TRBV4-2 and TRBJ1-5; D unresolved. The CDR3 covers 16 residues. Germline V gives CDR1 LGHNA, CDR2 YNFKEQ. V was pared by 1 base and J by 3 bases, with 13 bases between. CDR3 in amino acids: CASSQGTAQANQPQHF. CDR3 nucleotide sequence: TGTGCCAGCAGCCAAGGAACTGCTCAGGCCAATCAGCCCCAGCATTTT.

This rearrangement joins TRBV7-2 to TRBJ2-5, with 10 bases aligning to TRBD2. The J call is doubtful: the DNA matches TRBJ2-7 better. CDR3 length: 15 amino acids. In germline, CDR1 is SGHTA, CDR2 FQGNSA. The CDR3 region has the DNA TGTGCCAGCAGCACCGGATGGCTAGCGGGAGACGAGCAGTACTTC. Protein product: CASSTGWLAGDEQYF.

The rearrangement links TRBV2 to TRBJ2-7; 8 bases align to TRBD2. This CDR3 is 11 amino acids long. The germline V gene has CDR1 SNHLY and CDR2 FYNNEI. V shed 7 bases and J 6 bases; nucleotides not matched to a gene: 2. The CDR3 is CASTREGEQYF. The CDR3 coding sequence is TGTGCCAGCACCCGGGAGGGCGAGCAGTACTTC.

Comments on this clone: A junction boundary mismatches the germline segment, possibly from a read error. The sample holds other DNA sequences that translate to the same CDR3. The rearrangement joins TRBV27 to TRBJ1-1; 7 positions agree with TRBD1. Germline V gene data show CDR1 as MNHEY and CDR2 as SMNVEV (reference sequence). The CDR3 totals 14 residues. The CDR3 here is CASSFTGVNTEAFF. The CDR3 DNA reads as TGTGCCAGTAGTTTCACAGGGGTTAACACTGAAGCTTTCTTT.

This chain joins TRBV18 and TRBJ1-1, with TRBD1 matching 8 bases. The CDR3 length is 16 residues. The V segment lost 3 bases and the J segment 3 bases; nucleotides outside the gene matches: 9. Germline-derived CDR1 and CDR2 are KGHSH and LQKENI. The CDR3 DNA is TGTGCCAGCTCACCTGGACAGGGTGGACTATACACTGAAGCTTTCTTT. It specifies CASSPGQGGLYTEAFF.

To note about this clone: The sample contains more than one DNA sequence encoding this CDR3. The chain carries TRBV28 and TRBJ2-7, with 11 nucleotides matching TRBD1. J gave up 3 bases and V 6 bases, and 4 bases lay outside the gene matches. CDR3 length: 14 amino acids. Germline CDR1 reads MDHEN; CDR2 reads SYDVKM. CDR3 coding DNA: TGTGCCAGCAGCTCCGGGACAGGGGGCTACGAGCAGTACTTC. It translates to CASSSGTGGYEQYF.

CDR3 sequence reads: CASSQEGGGGADTQYF. In DNA, the CDR3 is TGCGCCAGCAGCCAAGAAGGGGGCGGGGGGGCAGATACGCAGTATTTT. The V gene is TRBV4-1, the J gene TRBJ2-3, with 9 nucleotides matching TRBD2. Germline trimming cut 0 bases from V and 4 bases from J; bases unmatched to any gene: 5. CDR3 length: 16 amino acids. Germline CDR1 and CDR2: MGHRA and YSYEKL.

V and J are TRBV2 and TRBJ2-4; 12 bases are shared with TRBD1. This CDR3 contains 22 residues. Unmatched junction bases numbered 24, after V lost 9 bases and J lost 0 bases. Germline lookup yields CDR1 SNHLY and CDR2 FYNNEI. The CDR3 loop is CASSKPQKPGTGGRIAKNIQYF. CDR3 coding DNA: TGTGCCAGTTCTAAGCCCCAAAAACCCGGGACAGGGGGCAGAATAGCCAAAAACATTCAGTACTTC. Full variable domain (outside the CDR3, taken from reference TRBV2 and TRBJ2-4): EPEVTQTPSHQVTQMGQEVILRCVPISNHLYFYWYRQILGQKVEFLVSFYNNEISEKSEIFDDQFSVERPDGSNFTLKIRSTKLEDSAMYFCASSKPQKPGTGGRIAKNIQYFGAGTRLSVL.

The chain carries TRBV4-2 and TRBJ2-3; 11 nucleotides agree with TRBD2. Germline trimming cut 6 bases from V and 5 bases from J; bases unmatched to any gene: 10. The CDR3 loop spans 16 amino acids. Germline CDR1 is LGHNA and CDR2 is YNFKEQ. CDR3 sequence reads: CASRDSGGAGEDTQYF. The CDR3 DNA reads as TGTGCCAGCAGGGATAGCGGGGGGGCCGGGGAAGATACGCAGTATTTT.

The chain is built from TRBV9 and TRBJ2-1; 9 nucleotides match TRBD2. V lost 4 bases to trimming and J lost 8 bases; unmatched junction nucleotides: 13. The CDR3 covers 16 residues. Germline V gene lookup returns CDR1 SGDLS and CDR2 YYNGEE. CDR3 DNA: TGTGCCAGCAGCCAAGATGGGCGGGGGGGCCGAGATGAGCAGTTCTTC. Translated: CASSQDGRGGRDEQFF.

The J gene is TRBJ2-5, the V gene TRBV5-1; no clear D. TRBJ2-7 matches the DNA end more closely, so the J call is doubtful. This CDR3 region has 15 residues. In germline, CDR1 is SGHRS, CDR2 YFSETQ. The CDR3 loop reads CASSLGGDRNYEQYF. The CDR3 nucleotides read TGCGCCAGCAGCTTGGGAGGAGACCGAAACTACGAGCAGTACTTC.

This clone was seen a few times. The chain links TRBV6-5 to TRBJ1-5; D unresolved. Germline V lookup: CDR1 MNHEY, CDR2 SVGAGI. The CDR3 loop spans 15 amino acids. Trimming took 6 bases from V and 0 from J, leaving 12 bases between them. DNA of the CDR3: TGTGCCAGCAGACCCGGAGGCTATAGCAATCAGCCCCAGCATTTT. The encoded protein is CASRPGGYSNQPQHF.

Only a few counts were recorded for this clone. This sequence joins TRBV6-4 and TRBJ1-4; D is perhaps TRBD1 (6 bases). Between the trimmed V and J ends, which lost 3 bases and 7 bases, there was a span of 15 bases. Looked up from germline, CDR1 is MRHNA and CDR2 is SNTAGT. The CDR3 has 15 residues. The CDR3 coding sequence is TGTGCCAGCAGTGAGGGGGCAGGGGCAGGTGAAAAACTGTTTTTT. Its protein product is CASSEGAGAGEKLFF.

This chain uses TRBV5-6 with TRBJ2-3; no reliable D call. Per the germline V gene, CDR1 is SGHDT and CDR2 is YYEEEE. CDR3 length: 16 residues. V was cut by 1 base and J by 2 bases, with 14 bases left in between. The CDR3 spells CASSLCKERDTDTQYF. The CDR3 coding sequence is TGTGCCAGCAGCTTGTGTAAGGAGCGAGACACAGATACGCAGTATTTT.

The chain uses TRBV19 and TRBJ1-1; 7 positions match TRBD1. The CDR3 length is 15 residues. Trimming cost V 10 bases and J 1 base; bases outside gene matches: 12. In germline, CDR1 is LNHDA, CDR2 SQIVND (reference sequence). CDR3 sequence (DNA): TGTGCCACCATTCGTTCCAGGGGGTCGAACACTGAAGCTTTCTTT. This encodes CATIRSRGSNTEAFF.